What follows is one TCR beta chain and its context. Sequencing was performed with immunoSEQ multiplex PCR; in TCRdb, only in-frame clones are kept and a portion is missing. The data hold some 190,000 clones, with about 88% observed a single time. This entry is derived from a study of blood T cell repertoires in COVID-19. Background on the study: From the United States, Italy and Spain came samples of acute and convalescent COVID-19. T cells, B-cell-depleted T cells, or PBMCs supplied cDNA or gDNA.

The CDR3 extends over 15 amino acids. Trimming pared 6 bases from V and 2 bases from J, leaving 15 bases between. Germline lookup yields CDR1 SNHLY and CDR2 FYNNEI. The receptor was isolated from a middle-aged woman who had recovered from COVID-19. The chain has TRBV2 and TRBJ2-3; weak D call: TRBD2 (5 bases). Sequenced input: peripheral blood. CDR3 protein: CASSMRGYPTDTQYF. The DNA for the CDR3 is TGTGCCAGCAGCATGCGCGGGTACCCCACAGATACGCAGTATTTT. Full variable domain (rest looked up from reference TRBV2 and TRBJ2-3): EPEVTQTPSHQVTQMGQEVILRCVPISNHLYFYWYRQILGQKVEFLVSFYNNEISEKSEIFDDQFSVERPDGSNFTLKIRSTKLEDSAMYFCASSMRGYPTDTQYFGPGTRLTVL.